The next 23 T cell receptor beta chains were all read from a single sample in a study of T cells in tuberculosis. Thawed, overnight-rested PBMC were stained with GMM-loaded CD1B tetramer, viability dye and anti-CD3, then sorted. The CD1B tetramers carried C32 glucose monomycolate purified from Rhodococcus equi. Assay used: immunoSEQ multiplex PCR; TCRdb lists only in-frame clones, some missing. The sample lists around 50,000 clones; approximately 86% were seen once. The sequenced material came from CD1b-GMM tetramer-negative cells sorted from PBMCs. The receptors come from an adult woman with latent tuberculosis.

The rearrangement joins TRBV28 to TRBJ1-2, with D maybe TRBD1 (6 bases). Germline V lookup: CDR1 MDHEN, CDR2 SYDVKM. V was trimmed by 8 bases and J by 4 bases, leaving 11 bases between them. This CDR3 contains 12 residues. The CDR3 region is CASLGQTYGYTF. The DNA for the CDR3 is TGTGCCAGCCTCGGACAGACCTATGGCTACACCTTC.

The chain recombines TRBV4-1 with TRBJ2-1; 13 bases fit TRBD2. The germline CDR1 and CDR2 sequences are MGHRA and YSYEKL. This CDR3 comprises 21 residues. J lost 2 bases, V lost 1 base, and 14 bases had no gene match. The CDR3 nucleotides read TGCGCCAGCAGCCAAGCGAGGTTTCAGACTAGCGGGAGGTCCACCTACAATGAGCAGTTCTTC. Translated: CASSQARFQTSGRSTYNEQFF.

The chain is built from TRBV12-5 and TRBJ2-3; 7 positions agree with TRBD1. With 0 bases clipped from V and 4 bases from J, the junction kept 4 bases outside the gene matches. Germline V gene sequence: CDR1 LGHNT, CDR2 FRNRAP. The CDR3 loop spans 15 amino acids. As DNA, the CDR3 is TGTGCTAGTGGTTTGGTTCTGAGGGGGCCAGATACGCAGTATTTT. Translating it yields CASGLVLRGPDTQYF.

This chain connects TRBV7-2 to TRBJ2-1; 13 bases align to TRBD2. The CDR3 contains 15 residues. The J segment lost 5 bases and the V segment lost 5 bases, leaving 3 bases of the junction unmatched. Per germline, CDR1 SGHTA and CDR2 FQGNSA. The CDR3 region has the DNA TGTGCCAGCAGCCAGGGACTAGCGGGGAACAATGAGCAGTTCTTC. This codes for CASSQGLAGNNEQFF.

The chain employs TRBV7-6 and TRBJ2-5; D gene unclear. The CDR3 extends over 14 amino acids. Trimming removed 2 bases from V and 2 bases from J, with 9 bases in between. CDR1 is SGHVS, CDR2 FNYEAQ, per germline. CDR3 sequence reads: CASSLWAGQETQYF. CDR3 DNA: TGTGCCAGCAGCTTATGGGCAGGACAAGAGACCCAGTACTTC. Supplemented by reference TRBV7-6 and TRBJ2-5, the full variable domain reads GAGVSQSPRYKVTKRGQDVALRCDPISGHVSLYWYRQALGQGPEFLTYFNYEAQQDKSGLPNDRFSAERPEGSISTLTIQRTEQRDSAMYRCASSLWAGQETQYFGPGTRLLVL.

This clone has a single count. The chain combines TRBV4-1 with TRBJ2-7, with TRBD1 matching over 12 bases. CDR3 length: 16 amino acids. V trimming: 4 bases; J trimming: 7 bases; junction bases outside the gene matches: 11. Germline V CDR1 and CDR2: MGHRA, YSYEKL. The CDR3 sequence is CASSRPTGQGAKEQYF. The CDR3 nucleotides are TGCGCCAGCAGCCGCCCCACGGGACAGGGGGCTAAAGAGCAGTACTTC.

This clone came up once. J is TRBJ2-1 and V is TRBV14; TRBD1 aligns across 9 bases. The CDR3 is 11 amino acids. V trimming: 4 bases; J trimming: 16 bases; junction bases outside the gene matches: 5. Germline V gene lookup returns CDR1 SGHDN and CDR2 FVKESK. CDR3 sequence (DNA): TGTGCCAGCAGCCCCCGGGACAGGGATTTCTTC. This translates into CASSPRDRDFF.

V gene TRBV10-3 combines with J gene TRBJ2-5, with 9 bases that match TRBD2. Trimming cost V 3 bases and J 6 bases; bases outside gene matches: 5. Per the germline V gene, CDR1 is ENHRY and CDR2 is SYGVKD. The CDR3 loop spans 14 amino acids. The CDR3 protein is CAISDPGTSKTQYF. The CDR3, as DNA: TGTGCCATCAGTGACCCCGGGACTAGCAAGACCCAGTACTTC.

The chain carries TRBV4-1 and TRBJ1-1; D remains ambiguous. Trimming shortened V by 3 bases and J by 1 base, and 9 bases separated the two germline ends. Germline V gene sequence: CDR1 MGHRA, CDR2 YSYEKL. This CDR3 is 14 amino acids long. In DNA form, the CDR3 reads TGCGCCAGCAGCCATTGGGCAGAGAACACTGAAGCTTTCTTT. It encodes CASSHWAENTEAFF.

This sequence joins TRBV5-1 and TRBJ2-1, with 13 bases lining up with TRBD2. With V trimmed by 4 bases and J by 0 bases, 7 bases remained unmatched. There are 18 residues in the CDR3. Germline assignment: CDR1 SGHRS and CDR2 YFSETQ. The CDR3 here is CASSAGTSGTFSYNEQFF. In DNA, the CDR3 is TGCGCCAGCAGCGCGGGGACTAGCGGGACCTTCTCCTACAATGAGCAGTTCTTC.

This clone was seen once. The chain combines TRBV19 with TRBJ1-3; D unresolved. V was cut by 4 bases and J by 4 bases, with 14 bases left in between. The CDR3 loop spans 15 amino acids. Germline-derived CDR1 and CDR2 are LNHDA and SQIVND (reference sequence). The CDR3 DNA reads as TGTGCCAGTAGTAGTCAGGCACGATCCGGAAACACCATATATTTT. This encodes CASSSQARSGNTIYF.

The rearrangement links TRBV28 to TRBJ1-2; 8 bases line up with TRBD1. The length of the CDR3 is 15 residues. The V gene's germline CDR1 is MDHEN and CDR2 SYDVKM. The trim removed 3 bases at V and 6 bases at J, leaving 9 bases unmatched. In nucleotides, the CDR3 is TGTGCCAGCAGTTTGGCAGGGGGCGGAGGGGATGGCTACACCTTC. As protein: CASSLAGGGGDGYTF.

This clone came up once. The chain recombines TRBV5-4 with TRBJ1-2, with 9 bases that match TRBD1. Trimming cost V 0 bases and J 1 base; bases outside gene matches: 4. CDR1 and CDR2 (germline): SGHNT, YYREEE (reference sequence). There are 16 residues in the CDR3. The CDR3 spells CASSLDPGQGNYGYTF. CDR3 coding DNA: TGTGCCAGCAGCTTGGATCCGGGACAGGGTAACTATGGCTACACCTTC.

The J gene is TRBJ1-3, the V gene TRBV4-2; 10 positions match TRBD1. This CDR3 is built from 17 residues. Germline V gene data show CDR1 as LGHNA and CDR2 as YNFKEQ. V dropped 1 base and J dropped 0; count of bases not matched to a gene: 3. The DNA for the CDR3 is TGTGCCAGCAGCCAAGGGGACAGGGGCGACTCTGGAAACACCATATATTTT. This translates into CASSQGDRGDSGNTIYF.

The chain's CDR3 is CASSSMTSGGSSTGELFF. The CDR3 DNA is TGTGCCAGCAGCTCAATGACTAGCGGGGGGTCGAGCACCGGGGAGCTGTTTTTT. J is TRBJ2-2 and V is TRBV5-5; 13 bases align to TRBD2. The CDR3 loop spans 18 amino acids. Germline CDR1 SGHKS, CDR2 YYEKEE (reference sequence). V shed 3 bases and J 4 bases; nucleotides not matched to a gene: 9.

For this clone: Other DNA sequences from this sample encode an identical CDR3 as well. The chain's CDR3 is CASSQDQADTQYF. For the CDR3, the DNA is TGTGCCAGCAGCCAAGATCAGGCAGATACGCAGTATTTT. The chain employs TRBV4-2 and TRBJ2-3; D is unresolved. This CDR3 is built from 13 residues. V gave up 0 bases and J gave up 4 bases, with 5 bases separating them. Looked up from germline, CDR1 is LGHNA and CDR2 is YNFKEQ.

CDR3 DNA sequence: TGTGCCAGCAGCCCGCGGACACCCCTTAGCAATCAGCCCCAGCATTTT. It is translated as CASSPRTPLSNQPQHF. The chain combines TRBV7-3 with TRBJ1-5; a weak D match, TRBD1 (5 bases). Germline V gene data show CDR1 as SGHTA and CDR2 as FQGTGA. Trimming pared 5 bases from V and 0 bases from J, leaving 14 bases between. This CDR3 is 16 amino acids long.

The chain has TRBV9 and TRBJ2-1; 10 bases are shared with TRBD2. This CDR3 has 16 amino acids. From germline, CDR1 is SGDLS and CDR2 YYNGEE. J was trimmed by 6 bases and V by 2 bases; bases with no gene match: 8. The CDR3 DNA is TGTGCCAGCAGCGTTCACGGGACTAGCGAGTTCAATGAGCAGTTCTTC. Protein product: CASSVHGTSEFNEQFF.

CDR3 in DNA: TGTGCCAGCAGCTTAGTGACCGGGTCAAACTACGAGCAGTACTTC. Protein sequence: CASSLVTGSNYEQYF. The gene calls are TRBV7-2 and TRBJ2-5; D unclear. TRBJ2-7 explains the end of the DNA better; the J call may be wrong. This CDR3 spans 15 amino acids. Germline CDR1 and CDR2: SGHTA and FQGNSA.

This clone has only one observation. This chain joins TRBV5-1 and TRBJ2-7, with 11 bases identical to TRBD2. Per germline, CDR1 SGHRS and CDR2 YFSETQ. This CDR3 is built from 14 residues. Losses at the gene ends were 5 bases for V and 4 bases for J; bases not matched to a gene: 5. CDR3 bases: TGCGCCAGCAGATATTTAGCGGGGGGGTACGAGCAGTACTTC. Translating it yields CASRYLAGGYEQYF.

J is TRBJ1-1 and V is TRBV28, with 7 bases fitting TRBD1. Germline values: CDR1 MDHEN, CDR2 SYDVKM. The CDR3 length is 14 residues. Trimming at V came to 5 bases and at J to 1 base, leaving 4 bases not matched to a gene. The CDR3 nucleotides read TGTGCCAGCAGTAGGGACAGACAGAACACTGAAGCTTTCTTT. This encodes CASSRDRQNTEAFF.

As DNA, the CDR3 is TGCAGTGCTAGACAACAAGAGACCCAGTACTTC. Translating gives CSARQQETQYF. This chain joins TRBV20-1 and TRBJ2-5; no definite D call. Trimming pared 2 bases from V and 2 bases from J, leaving 3 bases between. This CDR3 spans 11 amino acids. Per germline, CDR1 DFQATT and CDR2 SNEGSKA (reference sequence).

For this clone: Mismatch with germline at one junction end may stem from a read error. Additional DNA sequences in this sample encode the identical CDR3. The rearrangement joins TRBV25-1 to TRBJ1-6; TRBD1 matches 7 bases. CDR1 and CDR2 from the germline V gene are MGHDK and SYGVNS. The CDR3 has 14 amino acids. The CDR3 bases are TGTGCCAGCAGTGGGGACAGTTATAATTCCCCCCTCCACTTT. Protein sequence: CASSGDSYNSPLHF.